This T cell receptor beta chain was found in a study of blood T cell repertoires in COVID-19 (dated by TCRdb to 2018 to 2020). Study-level background: The collaborator samples originated in the United States, Italy and Spain and spanned the acute and convalescent phases of COVID-19. The prospective study material was composed of cDNA or gDNA derived from T cells, B-cell-depleted T cells, or PBMCs. Subjects who had been exposed to COVID-19, were actively infected with it, or had recovered from it provided the deeply sampled blood TCRbeta repertoires that made up the dataset. The repertoires were released in a freely available public database intended as a resource for research on the immune response to SARS-CoV-2. Samples came from the ongoing ImmuneRACE study (first 160 participants) plus 1,254 subjects from 6 global collaborators. The sample metadata nearly always contained a de-identified subject ID, COVID-19 status, age in years and sex. Where available, HLA class I and class II types were obtained from metadata supplied by the sample provider rather than from assay-based typing.

The table lists this clone with a count of one. There is no known antigen for this receptor. Nothing much larger sits one base from this clone, and base qualities are not available. Trimming takes 4 bases off V and 2 bases off J; junction bases not matched to a gene: 14. The CDR3 starts with the cysteine, ends with the phenylalanine, and has 18 residues. The retained sequence is limited to the CDR3, 54 bases, with the frame set at the first base. The germline V gene yields SGHDT for CDR1 and YYEEEE for CDR2. Paper-wide results and their limitations: The amount of clinical and demographic metadata varied by source and participant and was provided uncurated.

The immunoSEQ Assay, a bias-controlled multiplex PCR, was used to amplify TCRbeta CDR3 regions from genomic DNA. Per the authors' processing: Nucleated cell counts per sample were estimated from amplification of reference gene primers within the assay. To quantify the absolute abundance of each unique TCRbeta CDR3 rearrangement, sequence reads were collapsed and filtered. For each sample, productive Simpson clonality was calculated as the square root of Simpson's diversity index across productive rearrangements. The immuneACCESS repertoire file appears here via TCRdb, limited to in-frame rearrangements. These files lack a portion of the clones; in checked studies, under half of the deficit traces to unresolved V genes, and the cause of the others is not known. The V and J calls and clone size were taken over from that table, and D and trimming were inferred from the DNA. This sample gives approximately 340,000 clones in total; roughly 90% of them show up just once. The ten largest clones capture roughly a tenth of the sample.

In Seattle, one collaborating source enrolled patients while the infection was active and tracked those patients longitudinally over the course of disease. Whole blood was collected in K2EDTA tubes by collaborating institutions according to the institutions' own protocols. For TCRbeta analysis, collaborators shipped samples as frozen whole blood, isolated PBMCs, or DNA extracted from either of those sample types. The origin of this receptor is a man younger than 40 with COVID-19, enrolled during active disease. Sequenced sample: peripheral blood. The chain links TRBV5-6 with TRBJ2-2, with 7 junctional bases fitting TRBD1. The nucleotide sequence is given as TGTGCCAGCAGCCCAAGAACTTACAGGGGCCTTAACACCGGGGAGCTGTTTTTT. Its coded protein is CASSPRTYRGLNTGELFF.